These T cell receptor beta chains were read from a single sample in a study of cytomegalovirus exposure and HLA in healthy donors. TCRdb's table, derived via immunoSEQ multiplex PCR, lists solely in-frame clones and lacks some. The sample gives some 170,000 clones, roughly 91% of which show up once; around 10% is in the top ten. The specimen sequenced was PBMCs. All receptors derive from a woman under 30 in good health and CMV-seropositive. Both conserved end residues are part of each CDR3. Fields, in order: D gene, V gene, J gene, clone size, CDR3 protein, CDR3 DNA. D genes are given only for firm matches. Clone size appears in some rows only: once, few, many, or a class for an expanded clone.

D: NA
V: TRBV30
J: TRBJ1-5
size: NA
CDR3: CAWGGFGGPQHF
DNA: TGTGCCTGGGGGGGGTTCGGAGGGCCCCAGCATTTT

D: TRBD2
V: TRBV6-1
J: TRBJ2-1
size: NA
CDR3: CASSEEAGGPKEQFF
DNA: TGTGCCAGCAGTGAGGAAGCGGGAGGGCCAAAAGAGCAGTTCTTC

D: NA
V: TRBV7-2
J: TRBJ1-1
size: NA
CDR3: CASSLDTTEAFF
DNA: TGTGCCAGCAGCTTAGACACCACGGAAGCTTTCTTT

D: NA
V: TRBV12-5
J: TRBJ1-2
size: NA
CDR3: CASGRDRTAANYGYTF
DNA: TGTGCTAGTGGTCGGGATAGGACAGCAGCTAACTATGGCTACACCTTC

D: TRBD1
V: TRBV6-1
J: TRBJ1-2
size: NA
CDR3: CASSEVGTGAPSVGYTF
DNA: TGTGCCAGCAGTGAAGTCGGGACAGGGGCGCCATCGGTTGGCTACACCTTC

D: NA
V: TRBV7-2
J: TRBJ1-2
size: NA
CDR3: CASSLARTGRGGYTF
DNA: TGTGCCAGCAGCTTAGCGCGAACAGGGCGAGGAGGCTACACCTTC

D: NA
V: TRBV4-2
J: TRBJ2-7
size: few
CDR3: CASSQEQGSSYEQYF
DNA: TGTGCCAGCAGCCAAGAACAGGGAAGCTCCTACGAGCAGTACTTC

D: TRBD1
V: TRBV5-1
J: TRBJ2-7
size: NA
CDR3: CASSLTGDREQYF
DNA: TGCGCCAGCAGCTTAACAGGGGATAGAGAGCAGTACTTC

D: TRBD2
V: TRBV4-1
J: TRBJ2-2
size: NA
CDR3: CASSRRAGVDTGELFF
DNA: TGCGCCAGCAGCCGCCGAGCGGGAGTCGACACCGGGGAGCTGTTTTTT

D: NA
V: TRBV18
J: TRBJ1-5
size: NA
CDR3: CASSPEWSQPQHF
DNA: TGTGCCAGCTCACCGGAGTGGAGCCAGCCCCAGCATTTT

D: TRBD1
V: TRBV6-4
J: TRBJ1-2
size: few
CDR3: CASSWDRDGYTF
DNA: TGTGCCAGCAGTTGGGACAGGGACGGCTACACCTTC

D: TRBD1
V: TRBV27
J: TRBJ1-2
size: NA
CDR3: CASRKNNRGTGYTF
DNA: TGTGCCAGCAGGAAGAATAACAGGGGCACAGGCTACACCTTC

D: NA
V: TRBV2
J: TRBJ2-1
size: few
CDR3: CASTSAVGGNEQFF
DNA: TGTGCCAGCACCTCAGCGGTAGGTGGGAATGAGCAGTTCTTC

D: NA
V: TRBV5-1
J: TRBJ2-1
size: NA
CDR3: CASSLTRGTPIPEQFF
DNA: TGCGCCAGCAGCTTGACCAGGGGGACTCCTATCCCCGAGCAGTTCTTC

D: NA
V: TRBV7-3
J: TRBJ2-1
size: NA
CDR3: CASSFRDASRNEQFF
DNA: TGTGCCAGCAGCTTCCGGGATGCATCTAGGAATGAGCAGTTCTTC

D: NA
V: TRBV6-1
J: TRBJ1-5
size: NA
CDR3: CATIPYRDQPQHF
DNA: TGTGCCACCATTCCTTACAGGGATCAGCCCCAGCATTTT

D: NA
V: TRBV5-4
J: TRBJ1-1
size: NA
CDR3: CASSPLGPNSNTEAFF
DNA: TGTGCCAGCAGCCCCTTGGGCCCAAATTCGAACACTGAAGCTTTCTTT

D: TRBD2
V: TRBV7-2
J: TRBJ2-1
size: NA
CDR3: CASSRYHLAANSYNEQFF
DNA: TGTGCCAGCAGCCGCTACCATCTAGCGGCCAATTCCTACAATGAGCAGTTCTTC

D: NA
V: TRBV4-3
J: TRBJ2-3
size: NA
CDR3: CASSQDRGGLTDTQYF
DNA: TGCGCCAGCAGCCAAGATAGGGGGGGACTCACAGATACGCAGTATTTT

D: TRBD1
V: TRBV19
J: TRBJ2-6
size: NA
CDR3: CASITGGSSGANVLTF
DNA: TGTGCCAGCATCACAGGGGGCTCGAGCGGGGCCAACGTCCTGACTTTC

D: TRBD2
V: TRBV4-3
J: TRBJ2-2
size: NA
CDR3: CASRTSGSTGELFF
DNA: TGCGCCAGCAGGACTAGCGGGAGTACCGGGGAGCTGTTTTTT

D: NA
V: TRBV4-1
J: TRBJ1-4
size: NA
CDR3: CASSRDNIEKLFF
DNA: TGCGCCAGCAGCCGGGACAACATTGAAAAACTGTTTTTT

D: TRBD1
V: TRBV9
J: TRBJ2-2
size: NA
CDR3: CASSVVPQGSTGELFF
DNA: TGTGCCAGCAGCGTAGTTCCACAGGGGAGCACCGGGGAGCTGTTTTTT

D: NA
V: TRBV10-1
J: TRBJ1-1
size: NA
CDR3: CASKARSGTEAFF
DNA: TGCGCCAGCAAAGCTCGGAGTGGCACTGAAGCTTTCTTT

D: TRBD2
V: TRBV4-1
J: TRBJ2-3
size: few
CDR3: CASSQQTSGRAEDTQYF
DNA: TGCGCCAGCAGCCAACAGACTAGCGGGAGGGCCGAGGATACGCAGTATTTT

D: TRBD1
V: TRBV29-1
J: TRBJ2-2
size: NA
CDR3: CSADRAGGELFF
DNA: TGCAGCGCTGACAGGGCCGGCGGGGAGCTGTTTTTT

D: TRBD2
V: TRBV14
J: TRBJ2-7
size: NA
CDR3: CASSHWAGVIYEQYF
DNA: TGTGCCAGCAGCCATTGGGCGGGAGTCATCTACGAGCAGTACTTC

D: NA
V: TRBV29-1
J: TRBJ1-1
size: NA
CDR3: CSVGSGFTEAFF
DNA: TGCAGCGTAGGGTCGGGGTTTACTGAAGCTTTCTTT

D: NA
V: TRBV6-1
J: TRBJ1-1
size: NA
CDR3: CASSEATEMNTEAFF
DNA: TGTGCCAGCAGTGAAGCCACGGAGATGAACACTGAAGCTTTCTTT

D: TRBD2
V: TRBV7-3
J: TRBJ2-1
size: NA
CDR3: CASSLLAGTSGRRQEQFF
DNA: TGTGCCAGCAGCTTACTAGCAGGGACTAGCGGGAGAAGGCAGGAGCAGTTCTTC

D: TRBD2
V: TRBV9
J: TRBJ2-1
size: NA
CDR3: CASSLRTSGIHNEQFF
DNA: TGTGCCAGCAGCCTTAGGACTAGCGGGATCCACAATGAGCAGTTCTTC

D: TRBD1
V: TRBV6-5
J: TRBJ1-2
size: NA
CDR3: CASRSGQGNYGYTF
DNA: TGTGCCAGCAGGTCGGGACAGGGGAACTATGGCTACACCTTC

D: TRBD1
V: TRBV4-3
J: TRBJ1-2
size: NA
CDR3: CASSQASGQGANYGYTF
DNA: TGCGCCAGCAGCCAAGCGAGCGGACAGGGGGCTAACTATGGCTACACCTTC

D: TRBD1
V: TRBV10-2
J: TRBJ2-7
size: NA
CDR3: CATTTGTGDFYEQYF
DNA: TGCGCCACCACGACAGGGACAGGGGATTTCTACGAGCAGTACTTC

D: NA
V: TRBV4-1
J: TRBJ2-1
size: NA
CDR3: CASSLYYNEQFF
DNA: TGCGCCAGCAGCCTGTATTACAATGAGCAGTTCTTC